This entry lists 4 T cell receptor beta chains sequenced from one sample in a study of T-cell memory formation after mild COVID-19. TCRdb independently ran MiXCR on the 5' RACE reads; one entry per CDR3 protein. The sample lists fewer than 600,000 distinct CDR3 sequences; roughly 22% were seen once. Source material: PBMCs or a T cell subset sorted from them (not recorded which). The source of these receptors is an adult woman who had mild COVID-19 (a few samples of this study predate the infection). Cell type and time point are not known.

This clonotype was observed a handful of times. The chain uses TRBV6-1 and TRBJ1-1; no clear D gene. This CDR3 spans 12 amino acids. Germline V lookup: CDR1 MNHNS, CDR2 SASEGT. V gave up 7 bases and J gave up 10 bases, with 16 bases separating them. The CDR3 loop is CASIAGSPGAFF. The CDR3 nucleotides read TGTGCCAGCATTGCCGGGTCCCCAGGAGCTTTCTTT.

This clonotype was observed a few times. This rearrangement joins TRBV4-1 to TRBJ2-4, with 8 bases lining up with TRBD1. This CDR3 contains 15 residues. Germline CDR1 reads MGHRA; CDR2 reads YSYEKL. The ends lost 1 base at V and 8 bases at J; junction bases unmatched: 7. This chain's CDR3 is CASSQARDRSDIQYF. In DNA, the CDR3 is TGCGCCAGCAGCCAAGCCCGGGACAGGTCGGACATTCAGTACTTC.

This clonotype has just a few counts. The chain joins TRBV12-3 or TRBV12-4 to TRBJ1-5, with no clear D. Trimming left V 2 bases short and J 4 bases short, with 6 bases between. The CDR3 contains 13 residues. The chain's CDR3 is CASSLKSNQPQHF. CDR3 nucleotide sequence: TGTGCCAGCAGTTTAAAGTCTAATCAGCCCCAGCATTTT.

V usage is TRBV12-3 or TRBV12-4 and J usage is TRBJ1-2; 7 nucleotides match TRBD1. The trim removed 2 bases at V and 2 bases at J, leaving 5 bases unmatched. The CDR3 consists of 15 residues. The CDR3 here is CASSLRIQGNYGYTF. As DNA, the CDR3 is TGTGCCAGCAGTTTACGGATACAGGGGAACTATGGCTACACCTTC.